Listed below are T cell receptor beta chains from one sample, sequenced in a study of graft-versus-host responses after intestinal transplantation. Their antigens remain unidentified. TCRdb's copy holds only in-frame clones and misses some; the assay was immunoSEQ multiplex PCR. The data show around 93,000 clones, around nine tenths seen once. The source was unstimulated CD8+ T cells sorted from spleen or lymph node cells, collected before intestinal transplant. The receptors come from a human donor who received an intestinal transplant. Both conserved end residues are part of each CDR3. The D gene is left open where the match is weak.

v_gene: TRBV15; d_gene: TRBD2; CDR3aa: CATSISGGVTDTQYF
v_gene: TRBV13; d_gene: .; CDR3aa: CASSYGHYNEQYF
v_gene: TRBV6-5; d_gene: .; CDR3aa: CASSWGGWGGEQYF
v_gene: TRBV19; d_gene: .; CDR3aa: CASSISMASAYEQYF
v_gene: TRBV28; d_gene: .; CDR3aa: CASSPSDSFNEQFF
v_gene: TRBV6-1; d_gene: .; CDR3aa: CASSWTAFANYGYTF
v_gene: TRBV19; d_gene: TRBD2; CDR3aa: CASSPSSLAGVVWTGELFF
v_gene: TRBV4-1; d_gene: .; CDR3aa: CASSQVQGATNEKLFF
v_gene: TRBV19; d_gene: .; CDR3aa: CASSIVPEYTGELFF
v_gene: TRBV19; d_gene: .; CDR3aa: CASSLSGNEQFF
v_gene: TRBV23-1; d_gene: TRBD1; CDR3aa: CASNTAPGQGYNEQFF
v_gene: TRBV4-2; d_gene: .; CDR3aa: CASSQEGGLSEQYF
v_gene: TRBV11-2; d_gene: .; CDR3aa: CASSLAGPTYEQYF
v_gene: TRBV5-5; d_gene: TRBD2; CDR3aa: CASSPLTSYSGELFF
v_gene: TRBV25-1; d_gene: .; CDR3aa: CASSTWSYDQPQHF
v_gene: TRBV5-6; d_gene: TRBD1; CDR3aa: CASSLTGQGRGNEQFF
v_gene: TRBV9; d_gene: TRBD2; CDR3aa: CASSVTSGNEQFF
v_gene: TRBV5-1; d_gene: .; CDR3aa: CASSSLGTDYGYTF
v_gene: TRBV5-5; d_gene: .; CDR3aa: CASSFYRDLTDTQYF
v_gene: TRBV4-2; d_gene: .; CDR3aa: CASSQGEASNSPLHF
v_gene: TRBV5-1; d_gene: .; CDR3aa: CASSLGGGGDEQFF
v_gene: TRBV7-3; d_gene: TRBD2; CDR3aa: CASSLRSGLGTSYEQYF
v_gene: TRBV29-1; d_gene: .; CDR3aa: CSVECVGGQWHEQFF
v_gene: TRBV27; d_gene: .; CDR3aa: CASSPVWVNYGYTF
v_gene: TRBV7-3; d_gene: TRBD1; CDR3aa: CASSFPGQEAFF
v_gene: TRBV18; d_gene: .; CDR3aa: CASSQTAENEQFF
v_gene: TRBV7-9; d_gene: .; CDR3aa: CASSLGGGKETQYF
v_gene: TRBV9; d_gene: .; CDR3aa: CASSGRGSTDTQYF
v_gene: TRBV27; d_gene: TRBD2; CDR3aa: CASSGDGGRAGNEQFF
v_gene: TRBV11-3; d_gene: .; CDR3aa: CASSFRDGVGETQYF
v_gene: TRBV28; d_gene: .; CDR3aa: CASSSLRDTFMNTEAFF
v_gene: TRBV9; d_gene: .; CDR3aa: CASGPDGYNSPLHF
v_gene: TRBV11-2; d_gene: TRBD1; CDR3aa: CASSSGGTYEQYF
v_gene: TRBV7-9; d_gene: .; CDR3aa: CASSLGGGNQPQHF
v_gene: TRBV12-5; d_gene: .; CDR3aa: CASGLVGTWEKLFF
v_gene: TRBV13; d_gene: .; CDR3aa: CASSPGLREETQYF
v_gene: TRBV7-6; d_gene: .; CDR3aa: CASSPWGNQPQHF
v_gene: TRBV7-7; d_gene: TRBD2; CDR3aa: CASSLGLAGLQSSYEQYF
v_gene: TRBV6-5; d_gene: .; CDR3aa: CASSYRIGQPQHF
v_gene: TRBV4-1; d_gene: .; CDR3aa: CASSPPGEANEQYF